The entry below gives a single T cell receptor beta chain sequence along with its context. The V gene's germline CDR1 is SGHVS and CDR2 FQNEAQ. CDR3 length: 15 residues. The V and J ends lost 7 bases and 4 bases, in that order; junction bases with no gene match: 6. The authors amplified TCR beta CDR3 regions from RNA transcripts. HTBI primers were employed in first-round RT-PCR, then a second-round multiplex PCR followed. MiXCR was run by TCRdb on the multiplex PCR reads, yielding one entry per CDR3 protein. The sample lists more than 1,000,000 distinct CDR3 sequences, approximately 35% seen once, with roughly 10% in the top ten. This sample is part of a study of Graves' ophthalmopathy and Graves' hyperthyroidism. Across the study: The term stable hyperthyroidism indicated an absence of ophthalmopathy within 18 months of follow-up.

The rearrangement uses TRBV7-8 and TRBJ1-5, with 11 bases aligning to TRBD1. Sequencing input: peripheral blood or thyroid tissue (not recorded which). This clonotype originated in an adult man with Graves' hyperthyroidism. The CDR3 DNA reads TGTGCCAGCATCCCGGACAGGGGGCGTAATCAGCCCCAGCATTTT. As protein: CASIPDRGRNQPQHF.